Presented here are 9 T cell receptor beta chains from one specimen sequenced in a study of blood T cell repertoires in COVID-19. Generated by immunoSEQ multiplex PCR, the TCRdb table keeps only in-frame clones and is missing some. The sample holds about 330,000 clones, 70% to 90% seen once. The sample consisted of PBMCs or T cells enriched from blood (not recorded which). The source of these receptors is a woman younger than 35 who had recovered from COVID-19.

The chain has TRBV11-3 and TRBJ2-2, with D possibly being TRBD2 (6 bases). Germline assignment: CDR1 SGHNT and CDR2 YENEEA. This CDR3 region has 18 residues. The ends were cut back, 0 bases at V and 2 bases at J, with 16 bases in the middle. This chain's CDR3 is CASSLDWDSLLNTGELFF. The CDR3 bases are TGTGCCAGCAGCTTAGATTGGGACTCACTTCTTAACACCGGGGAGCTGTTTTTT.

The J gene is TRBJ2-5, the V gene TRBV12-3 or TRBV12-4; no clear D. The CDR3 is made up of 13 amino acids. V was cut by 3 bases and J by 3 bases, with 8 bases left in between. The CDR3 DNA follows: TGTGCCAGCAGTTTCTCCGCAGAAGAGACCCAGTACTTC. Protein product: CASSFSAEETQYF.

The V call is TRBV7-8, the J call TRBJ2-3; TRBD2 matches at 12 bases. In germline, CDR1 is SGHVS, CDR2 FQNEAQ. The CDR3 runs 16 residues. J lost 7 bases, V lost 3 bases, and 8 bases had no gene match. The CDR3 nucleotides are TGTGCCAGCAGCTTCTCCCTAGCGGGAGGGCCAAATACGCAGTATTTT. Its translation: CASSFSLAGGPNTQYF.

The rearrangement joins TRBV12-5 to TRBJ1-2; 7 bases map to TRBD1. Trimming took 0 bases from V and 7 from J; bases not matched to a gene: 8. The CDR3 consists of 15 residues. CDR1 and CDR2 (germline): LGHNT, FRNRAP. This chain's CDR3 is CASGLVLYRGSGYTF. Here the CDR3 DNA reads TGTGCTAGTGGTTTGGTACTTTACAGGGGCTCTGGCTACACCTTC.

This clone was recorded once. The V and J genes are TRBV5-4 and TRBJ2-1; 13 positions match TRBD2. The CDR3 is made up of 16 amino acids. V was clipped by 3 bases and J by 8 bases; unmatched bases: 8. Germline CDR1 is SGHNT and CDR2 is YYREEE (reference sequence). CDR3 residues: CASSSPGLAGWHEQFF. The CDR3 nucleotides are TGTGCCAGCAGCTCACCGGGACTAGCGGGATGGCATGAGCAGTTCTTC.

The chain couples TRBV6-2 or TRBV6-3 to TRBJ1-2, with D perhaps matching TRBD1 (6 bases). Looked up from germline, CDR1 is MNHEY and CDR2 is SVGEGT. This CDR3 has 15 amino acids. The germline V and J ends were trimmed by 6 bases and 0 bases, with 14 bases remaining between them. CDR3 protein: CASSPYRDTNYGYTF. The CDR3 DNA sequence: TGTGCCAGCAGCCCCTACAGGGACACTAACTATGGCTACACCTTC.

This chain links TRBV9 with TRBJ2-3; no clear D gene. The CDR3 totals 15 residues. V was shortened by 4 bases and J by 1 base, with 13 bases between the two germline ends. From germline, CDR1 is SGDLS and CDR2 YYNGEE. CDR3 in amino acids: CASSPFPQGTDTQYF. The CDR3 DNA sequence: TGTGCCAGCAGCCCCTTTCCTCAGGGCACAGATACGCAGTATTTT.

The chain carries TRBV6-5 and TRBJ1-1; no clear D gene. Germline loops: CDR1 MNHEY, CDR2 SVGAGI. The CDR3 loop spans 13 amino acids. V lost 8 bases and J 4 bases, leaving 14 bases between the germline ends. The CDR3 sequence: CASGTLGSTEAFF. The CDR3, as DNA: TGTGCCAGCGGAACACTGGGGAGCACTGAAGCTTTCTTT.

This clone was observed a few times. The gene calls are TRBV10-3 and TRBJ1-3; TRBD1 is a possible D gene (5 bases). CDR3 length: 14 residues. CDR1 is ENHRY and CDR2 is SYGVKD in the germline V gene. V shed 4 bases and J shed 2 bases, with 9 bases lying between them. The CDR3 loop is CAISAVGAGNTIYF. For the CDR3, the DNA is TGTGCCATCAGTGCGGTAGGGGCTGGAAACACCATATATTTT.